This TCR beta chain originates from a study of blood T cell repertoires in COVID-19. Across the whole study: PBMCs, B-cell-depleted T cells, or T cells were the source of the cDNA or gDNA that made up the material.

Methods used by the authors: Estimated nucleated cell counts came from reference gene primer amplification. Sequenced by immunoSEQ multiplex PCR; TCRdb stores in-frame clones only, minus some. The DNA was the basis for D and trimming; V, J and clone size are from that table. The data contain about 100,000 clones, under 75% of them singletons. The sample holds many counts of this clone. The CDR3 has 12 amino acids. Trimming removed 7 bases from V and 4 bases from J, with 10 bases in between. Germline loops: CDR1 SNHLY, CDR2 FYNNEI. The sequencing sample was made of peripheral blood. The chain uses TRBV2 and TRBJ1-2; maybe TRBD1 (5 bases). The clonotype was recovered from a man older than 75 with acute or convalescent COVID-19. The CDR3 nucleotides are TGTGCCAGCAAGCAGGGCAGCTATGGCTACACCTTC. Its protein is CASKQGSYGYTF.